Below, one T cell receptor beta chain is given with its context. Its antigen is not identified. Clones were read by immunoSEQ multiplex PCR, and TCRdb kept only the in-frame ones, dropping some. Here the sample spans 2,500,000 or so clones, more than 85% being singletons. These data are taken from a study of shared clonotypes between healthy human individuals. Across the study: Samples came from a couple of female and a few male donors aged 18 to 49.

Germline CDR1 is MNHEY and CDR2 is SMNVEV (reference sequence). CDR3 length: 18 amino acids. V was cut by 1 base and J by 4 bases, with 22 bases left in between. The study's findings and limits: Sequencing depth was expected to affect clonotype sharing among donors.

The receptor was derived from a man between 18 and 29 years old in good health. Some clones in this sample may be carry-over from other donors' samples. Material for sequencing was naive CD4+ T cells from PBMCs. Subset meaning: CD45RA+ positively selected. This rearrangement joins TRBV27 to TRBJ1-2; weak D call: TRBD1 (6 bases). CDR3 DNA sequence: TGTGCCAGCAGTTTATATAGGACAGCCACCCAGCCCGGCTATGGCTACACCTTC. This sequence encodes CASSLYRTATQPGYGYTF.